The sequence of this T cell receptor (beta chain) was determined in a study of beta chain features in type 1 diabetes. Germline V CDR1 and CDR2: MNHNY, SVGAGI (reference sequence). The CDR3 length is 15 residues. V lost 2 bases and J 2 bases, leaving 12 bases between the germline ends. General study results and limits: Individuals with type 1 diabetes displayed fewer insertions and more deletions at VDJ junctions. Significant though moderate, a shortening of TCRB CDR3s appeared in all four CD4+ subsets of Type 1 diabetes patients.

The study reverse transcribed the entire isolated RNA, so it sequenced expressed TCRB transcripts. Assay: immunoSEQ multiplex PCR; the TCRdb copy retains only in-frame clones and omits some. The sample has about 400,000 clones; roughly 12% are singletons. This clone was counted between two and nine times. Its antigen remains unknown. The sample taken for sequencing was naive CD4+ T cells from blood. The receptor comes from a young woman with type 1 diabetes. The chain couples TRBV6-6 to TRBJ1-2; TRBD1 is a possible D gene (6 bases). The CDR3 protein is CASSYVGTPNYGYTF. CDR3 in DNA: TGTGCCAGCAGTTACGTGGGGACACCAAACTATGGCTACACCTTC.